This T cell receptor beta chain was profiled in a study of regulatory T cells in long-lasting Graves disease. Time point specified: newly diagnosed GD, antithyroid drugs for less than 3 months. PBMC RNA was the source of the TCR library. CDR3 length: 16 amino acids. With V trimmed by 1 base and J by 0 bases, 6 bases remained unmatched. The V gene's germline CDR1 is SGHRS and CDR2 YFSETQ. To make TCR beta libraries, researchers used iRepertoire HTBI primers and Arm-PCR of CDR3 regions. TCRdb fed the multiplex PCR reads into MiXCR, producing one record per CDR3 protein. The sample yields about 440,000 distinct CDR3 sequences, about 15% seen once. In addition, the sample was reused for a study of T cells in Graves' hyperthyroidism and ophthalmopathy. That paper adds: The study used the HTBI primer set for a first-round RT-PCR of the TCR CDR3.

This receptor was taken from a woman aged 25 to 39 with Graves disease. This chain joins TRBV5-1 and TRBJ2-5, with 7 positions matching TRBD2. Sequencing was performed on peripheral blood mononuclear cells (PBMCs), taken at new diagnosis, from a patient treated with antithyroid drugs. As DNA, the CDR3 is TGCGCCAGCAGCTTGCAGGGACTACAAAACCAAGAGACCCAGTACTTC. This encodes CASSLQGLQNQETQYF.